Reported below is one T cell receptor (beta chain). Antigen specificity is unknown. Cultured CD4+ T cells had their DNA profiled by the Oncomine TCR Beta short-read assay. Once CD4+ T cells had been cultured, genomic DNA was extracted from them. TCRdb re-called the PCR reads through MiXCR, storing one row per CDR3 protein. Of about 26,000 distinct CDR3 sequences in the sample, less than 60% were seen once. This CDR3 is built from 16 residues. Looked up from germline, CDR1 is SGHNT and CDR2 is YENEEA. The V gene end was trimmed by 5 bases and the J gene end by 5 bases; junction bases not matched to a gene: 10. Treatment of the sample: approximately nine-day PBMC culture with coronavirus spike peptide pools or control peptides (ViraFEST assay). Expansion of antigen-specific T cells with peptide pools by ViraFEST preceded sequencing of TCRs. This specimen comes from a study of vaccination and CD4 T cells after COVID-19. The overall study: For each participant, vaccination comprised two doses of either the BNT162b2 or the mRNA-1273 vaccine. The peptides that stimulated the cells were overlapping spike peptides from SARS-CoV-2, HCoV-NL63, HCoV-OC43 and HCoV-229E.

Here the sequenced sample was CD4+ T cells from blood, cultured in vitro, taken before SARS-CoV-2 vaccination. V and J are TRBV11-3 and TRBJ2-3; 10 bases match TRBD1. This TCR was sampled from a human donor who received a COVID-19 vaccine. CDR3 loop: CASSQNPGQGIDTQYF. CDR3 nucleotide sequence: TGTGCCAGCAGCCAAAACCCGGGACAGGGGATAGATACGCAGTATTTT.